Listed below are T cell receptor beta chains from one sample, sequenced in a study of CD8 T cells in Susac syndrome. MiXCR was run by TCRdb on the immunoSEQ multiplex PCR reads, yielding one entry per CDR3 protein. Among approximately 120,000 distinct CDR3 sequences listed, about 93% were seen once. The sample was CD8+ T cells from PBMCs. These receptor sequences come from a human donor with multiple sclerosis. The CDR3 runs from the conserved cysteine through the conserved F or W. Each record gives: CDR3 DNA, CDR3 protein, V gene, J gene, D gene, clone size. A D gene is named only where the DNA matches it firmly. Clone size, where shown, is once, few, many, or a class for clones that have expanded.

TGTGCCAGCAGTTCCGTTGGGGGCGTAAGCACAGATACGCAGTATTTT	CASSSVGGVSTDTQYF	TRBV12-3/TRBV12-4	TRBJ2-3	.	.
TGTGCCAGCAGCTCTGACCAGGGTTTCACTGAAGCTTTCTTT	CASSSDQGFTEAFF	TRBV5-6	TRBJ1-1	.	.
TGTGCCAGCAGTTTTCTAGGGGGACAGGGCTACGAGCAGTACTTC	CASSFLGGQGYEQYF	TRBV27	TRBJ2-7	TRBD1	.
TGTGCCAGCAAAGCGGGGTTGAACACTGAAGCTTTCTTT	CASKAGLNTEAFF	TRBV2	TRBJ1-1	.	.
TGTGCCAGCAGTTTCGGGACAGGGTTCCCAGATACGCAGTATTTT	CASSFGTGFPDTQYF	TRBV27	TRBJ2-3	TRBD1	.
TGTGCCAGCAGTTTCGAGGGACTAGCGGGAGAGAGCACCGGGGAGCTGTTTTTT	CASSFEGLAGESTGELFF	TRBV28	TRBJ2-2	TRBD2	.
TGTGCCAGCAGCTCGGGGAGGGAGCGCGAGCAGTACTTC	CASSSGREREQYF	TRBV3-1	TRBJ2-7	TRBD2	.
TGTGCCAGCAGCCCTGGCGGCTCGGGGGAGACCCAGTACTTC	CASSPGGSGETQYF	TRBV6-5	TRBJ2-5	.	.
TGTGCCAGCAGCTTGAGTTGGGGTGCCAATCAGCCCCAGCATTTT	CASSLSWGANQPQHF	TRBV5-6	TRBJ1-5	.	.
TGTGCCAGCAGCCCAATCGGAGGGGGCGGGATTAATGAAAAACTGTTTTTT	CASSPIGGGGINEKLFF	TRBV7-9	TRBJ1-4	TRBD1	.
TGCGCCAGCAGCCAAGAGGGGGTCCCCGGGGAGCTGTTTTTT	CASSQEGVPGELFF	TRBV4-3	TRBJ2-2	.	once
TGTGCCAGCAGCCTATCCGGGACAGGGGTTATCGAGCAGTACTTC	CASSLSGTGVIEQYF	TRBV27	TRBJ2-7	TRBD1	.
TGTGCCAGCAGTCACACAGGTCCCCTCGAGCAGTACTTC	CASSHTGPLEQYF	TRBV12-3/TRBV12-4	TRBJ2-7	.	.
TGTGCCAGCAGTGAATCCCCGGGAGTCTCCTACGAGCAGTACTTC	CASSESPGVSYEQYF	TRBV2	TRBJ2-7	.	.
TGCGCCAGCAGCCAAGGCCCAGGGACAGGCTGGAACACTGAAGCTTTCTTT	CASSQGPGTGWNTEAFF	TRBV4-3	TRBJ1-1	TRBD1	.
TGTGCCAGCAGCCTTGGGACAGGGACCTACGAGCAGTACTTC	CASSLGTGTYEQYF	TRBV6-1	TRBJ2-7	TRBD1	few
TGTGCCAGCAGTGCCGGCAGCCAGTACCAAGAGACCCAGTACTTC	CASSAGSQYQETQYF	TRBV2	TRBJ2-5	.	.
TGTGCCAGCAGACCACAGGGGGCCTGGTTGGAGCCCCAGCATTTT	CASRPQGAWLEPQHF	TRBV6-6	TRBJ1-5	TRBD1	.
TGCGCCAGCGAGGAGCCCCAGGTGGACTATGGCTACACCTTC	CASEEPQVDYGYTF	TRBV23-1	TRBJ1-2	.	.
TGTGCCAGCAGCTTTACGGACGGGAACTATGGCTACACCTTC	CASSFTDGNYGYTF	TRBV5-6	TRBJ1-2	.	once
TGTGCCAGCACCCTCGCAGAGCCGGATGGCTACACCTTC	CASTLAEPDGYTF	TRBV6-6	TRBJ1-2	.	.
TGTGCCAGCAGCATACTAGCGGGAGAGGCCGAGCAGTACTTC	CASSILAGEAEQYF	TRBV27	TRBJ2-7	TRBD2	once
TGCAGCGTGTGGGGGGGTAGTCCGGTCCGATGGCAGTACTTC	CSVWGGSPVRWQYF	TRBV29-1	TRBJ2-4	TRBD2	.
TGTGCTGCGGGGGCTACGAACACTGAAGCTTTCTTT	CAAGATNTEAFF	TRBV27	TRBJ1-1	.	.
TGTGCCAGCAGCTATACCCGGCGCGGGACAGAAGGAAACACCATATATTTT	CASSYTRRGTEGNTIYF	TRBV2	TRBJ1-3	TRBD1	.
TGTGCCAGCAGTCCGTTGCTTGCGGTGTTACCCAATGAGCAGTTCTTC	CASSPLLAVLPNEQFF	TRBV7-9	TRBJ2-1	.	.
TGTGCCAGCAGTTTCCGGACGGGGGGACAGGAGACCCAGTACTTC	CASSFRTGGQETQYF	TRBV28	TRBJ2-5	.	.
TGTGCCATCACCCAGGAGGAAGAGGGGACTGAAGCTTTCTTT	CAITQEEEGTEAFF	TRBV10-3	TRBJ1-1	.	.
TGTGCCAGCAGCCTTGTGCGGGGGGGCTACGAGCAGTACTTC	CASSLVRGGYEQYF	TRBV3-1	TRBJ2-7	TRBD2	.
TGTGCCAGCAGTCCCGGGACAGGGGTTATCGGGGAGCTGTTTTTT	CASSPGTGVIGELFF	TRBV12-3/TRBV12-4	TRBJ2-2	TRBD1	.
TGTGCCAGTATGGACGGCTCCTATGGCTACACCTTC	CASMDGSYGYTF	TRBV19	TRBJ1-2	.	.
TGTGCCAGCTCACCCACGGGAACAGATACGCAGTATTTT	CASSPTGTDTQYF	TRBV18	TRBJ2-3	.	few
TGTGCCAGCAGTGCCCGGGACAGTCTACAAGAGACCCAGTACTTC	CASSARDSLQETQYF	TRBV28	TRBJ2-5	TRBD1	once
TGCAGCGTTACTCTAGCGGGACGGAGCACAGATACGCAGTATTTT	CSVTLAGRSTDTQYF	TRBV29-1	TRBJ2-3	TRBD2	.
TGTGCCAGCAGTTCGCGGGGGGTTGCTGAAGCTTTCTTT	CASSSRGVAEAFF	TRBV27	TRBJ1-1	.	.
TGTGCCAGCAGTTTCCGGGACCTAGCAACCTACGAGCAGTACTTC	CASSFRDLATYEQYF	TRBV28	TRBJ2-7	.	.
TGTGCCAGCAGCCGACGACAGGGGGATCAGCCCCAGCATTTT	CASSRRQGDQPQHF	TRBV7-9	TRBJ1-5	TRBD1	.
TGTGCCAGCAGCGTACAGGGGCGGCTTGCTTTCTTT	CASSVQGRLAFF	TRBV5-6	TRBJ1-1	TRBD1	once
TGTGCCAGCAGCCCATCGGGCGGGGTCAATGAGCAGTTCTTC	CASSPSGGVNEQFF	TRBV7-7	TRBJ2-1	.	.
TGTGCCAGCAGCTACCGTCCGAACACTGAAGCTTTCTTT	CASSYRPNTEAFF	TRBV7-6	TRBJ1-1	.	once
TGTGCCATCACGACAGGCGTAGGGAACACTGAAGCTTTCTTT	CAITTGVGNTEAFF	TRBV10-3	TRBJ1-1	.	.
TGTGCCTGGAGTGTACTTGGGGGCGGGGGGACTGAAGCTTTCTTT	CAWSVLGGGGTEAFF	TRBV30	TRBJ1-1	.	.
TGTGCCAGCAGTGAGGGGGACATTTCCACTGAAGCTTTCTTT	CASSEGDISTEAFF	TRBV25-1	TRBJ1-1	.	.
TGTGCCAGCAGCTTCACGGACACTGAAGCTTTCTTT	CASSFTDTEAFF	TRBV5-6	TRBJ1-1	.	.
TGTGCCAGCAGCTTAGCAGCGGGAGGGGATAATGAGCAGTTCTTC	CASSLAAGGDNEQFF	TRBV7-9	TRBJ2-1	TRBD2	.
TGCAGTGCCATCCCACTTGGGACTGAGCAGTTCTTC	CSAIPLGTEQFF	TRBV20-1	TRBJ2-1	.	.
TGCAGCGTTGAGGTTCGGGACAGTACCTTCTACGAGCAGTACTTC	CSVEVRDSTFYEQYF	TRBV29-1	TRBJ2-7	TRBD1	.
TGTGCCATCATGGGAGACGGGGAGCTGTTTTTT	CAIMGDGELFF	TRBV10-3	TRBJ2-2	.	.